Listed below are T cell receptor beta chains from one sample, sequenced in a study of CD8+ T cells in alopecia areata. Sequencing was performed with immunoSEQ multiplex PCR; in TCRdb, only in-frame clones are kept and a portion is missing. In the table there are some 100,000 clones, roughly 58% of which are singletons. The sample here was CD8+ T cells sorted from blood, taken at week 4, from a patient treated with tofacitinib. Receptors originate from a human donor with alopecia areata. CDR3s include the opening cysteine and the closing phenylalanine or tryptophan. A D gene is named only where the DNA matches it firmly. The listing skips clone size in some rows; elsewhere it reads once, few, many or a size class.

d_gene	j_gene	v_gene	abundance	CDR3aa	CDR3nt
.	TRBJ1-2	TRBV30	.	CAWSARGPYYGYTF	TGTGCCTGGAGTGCGCGGGGTCCATACTATGGCTACACCTTC
.	TRBJ2-7	TRBV2	.	CATKGGPYEQYF	TGTGCCACCAAGGGGGGACCCTACGAGCAGTACTTC
TRBD1	TRBJ2-7	TRBV2	.	CASSEFRDRVYEQYF	TGTGCCAGCAGTGAATTCAGGGACAGGGTCTACGAGCAGTACTTC
.	TRBJ2-7	TRBV5-1	.	CASSLEYEQYF	TGCGCCAGCAGCTTGGAATACGAGCAGTACTTC
.	TRBJ2-7	TRBV29-1	.	CSVVGGIYSYEQYF	TGCAGCGTTGTAGGCGGAATATACTCCTACGAGCAGTACTTC
.	TRBJ2-7	TRBV13	.	CASSLDSYEQYF	TGTGCCAGCAGCTTAGACAGCTACGAGCAGTACTTC
TRBD2	TRBJ2-3	TRBV5-6	.	CASSLMSSGRADTQYF	TGTGCCAGCAGCTTGATGTCTAGCGGCCGGGCAGATACGCAGTATTTT
.	TRBJ1-2	TRBV29-1	few	CSVVTDNYGYTF	TGCAGCGTAGTGACGGATAACTATGGCTACACCTTC
TRBD1	TRBJ2-1	TRBV29-1	.	CSARTGDGNEQFF	TGCAGCGCCAGGACAGGGGATGGCAATGAGCAGTTCTTC
.	TRBJ2-3	TRBV29-1	few	CSVEGSPTDTQYF	TGCAGCGTTGAAGGGTCTCCCACAGATACGCAGTATTTT
.	TRBJ1-1	TRBV7-9	.	CASTPSIEVGEAFF	TGTGCCAGCACCCCGTCAATTGAGGTAGGCGAAGCTTTCTTT
.	TRBJ2-7	TRBV30	few	CAWRGGGPLGDEQYF	TGTGCCTGGAGGGGAGGGGGCCCTCTTGGCGACGAGCAGTACTTC
.	TRBJ2-7	TRBV6-5	.	CASSYGGPYEQYF	TGTGCCAGCAGTTACGGGGGCCCCTACGAGCAGTACTTC
.	TRBJ2-7	TRBV9	.	CASSPSPASYEQYF	TGTGCCAGCAGCCCCTCACCGGCCTCCTACGAGCAGTACTTC
.	TRBJ2-7	TRBV30	.	CAWTPLSWDEQYF	TGTGCCTGGACCCCCTTGAGTTGGGACGAGCAGTACTTC
TRBD1	TRBJ2-3	TRBV27	few	CASSDPNRGTDTQYF	TGTGCCAGCAGTGATCCCAACAGGGGTACAGATACGCAGTATTTT
TRBD2	TRBJ2-1	TRBV7-9	.	CASSPPRAGGDYNEQFF	TGTGCCAGCAGCCCCCCTCGAGCGGGGGGGGACTACAATGAGCAGTTCTTC
.	TRBJ2-7	TRBV30	few	CACQDSYEQYF	TGTGCCTGTCAGGACTCCTACGAGCAGTACTTC
TRBD2	TRBJ2-3	TRBV9	.	CASSPGLAETDTQYF	TGTGCCAGCAGCCCCGGACTAGCGGAAACAGATACGCAGTATTTT
TRBD2	TRBJ2-7	TRBV5-6	few	CASTGTNSYEQYF	TGTGCCAGCACCGGGACTAACTCCTACGAGCAGTACTTC
.	TRBJ1-1	TRBV29-1	.	CSVVEGGESEAFF	TGCAGCGTTGTTGAAGGGGGAGAATCTGAAGCTTTCTTT
.	TRBJ2-2	TRBV29-1	.	CSVELGTGELFF	TGCAGCGTTGAACTAGGGACCGGGGAGCTGTTTTTT
.	TRBJ2-5	TRBV27	.	CASSLWQGSFETQYF	TGTGCCAGCAGTTTATGGCAGGGGTCGTTCGAGACCCAGTACTTC
.	TRBJ2-5	TRBV30	.	CASHGETQETQYF	TGTGCCTCCCACGGGGAAACCCAAGAGACCCAGTACTTC
.	TRBJ2-7	TRBV7-2	few	CASSLEAGQYF	TGTGCCAGCAGCTTGGAGGCTGGGCAGTACTTC
.	TRBJ1-5	TRBV28	.	CASSKDRYNQPQHF	TGTGCCAGCAGTAAGGACAGATACAATCAGCCCCAGCATTTT
.	TRBJ1-4	TRBV18	few	CASSPPGGGEKLFF	TGTGCCAGCTCACCACCTGGCGGTGGGGAAAAACTGTTTTTT
.	TRBJ1-2	TRBV19	.	CASSLRGEGYGYTF	TGTGCCAGTAGCCTCCGAGGGGAGGGCTATGGCTACACCTTC
.	TRBJ2-5	TRBV6-4	.	CASSDAAGNQETQYF	TGTGCCAGCAGTGACGCTGCCGGCAACCAAGAGACCCAGTACTTC
.	TRBJ1-4	TRBV29-1	.	CSVATNEKLFF	TGCAGCGTTGCAACTAATGAAAAACTGTTTTTT
.	TRBJ2-7	TRBV2	.	CASSEGGSPYEQYF	TGTGCCAGCAGTGAGGGGGGCAGTCCCTACGAGCAGTACTTC
TRBD1	TRBJ2-5	TRBV27	.	CASSLLPGQGGETQYF	TGTGCCAGCAGCCTACTCCCGGGACAGGGAGGGGAGACCCAGTACTTC
TRBD1	TRBJ1-2	TRBV9	few	CASSVGGQGVYGYTF	TGTGCCAGCAGCGTAGGGGGACAGGGAGTATATGGCTACACCTTC
.	TRBJ2-2	TRBV9	.	CASSVAGDTGELFF	TGTGCCAGCAGCGTAGCGGGTGACACCGGGGAGCTGTTTTTT
TRBD2	TRBJ2-2	TRBV19	.	CASSLGLAGRTGELFF	TGTGCCAGTAGTCTTGGACTAGCGGGGCGAACCGGGGAGCTGTTTTTT
.	TRBJ2-7	TRBV29-1	.	CSVLTGTYEQYF	TGCAGCGTTCTGACAGGAACCTACGAGCAGTACTTC
.	TRBJ2-1	TRBV29-1	few	CSVYQGILFF	TGCAGCGTTTACCAGGGAATACTGTTCTTC
.	TRBJ2-7	TRBV7-9	few	CASSPPSSYEQYF	TGTGCCAGCAGCCCTCCAAGCTCCTACGAGCAGTACTTC
.	TRBJ1-5	TRBV7-8	few	CASSLGEKPQHF	TGTGCCAGCAGCTTAGGGGAAAAGCCCCAGCATTTT
.	TRBJ2-7	TRBV30	.	CAWSVDSYEQYF	TGTGCCTGGAGTGTTGACTCCTACGAGCAGTACTTC
.	TRBJ2-7	TRBV30	.	CAWSVVFSYEQYF	TGTGCCTGGAGTGTGGTGTTCTCCTACGAGCAGTACTTC
.	TRBJ2-1	TRBV25-1	.	CASSHWTVFGQFF	TGTGCCAGCAGTCATTGGACAGTTTTTGGGCAGTTCTTC
.	TRBJ2-1	TRBV30	.	CAGGGDKRSYNEQFF	TGTGCCGGAGGTGGGGACAAACGCTCCTACAATGAGCAGTTCTTC
TRBD1	TRBJ2-5	TRBV29-1	.	CSVDGTGATRRETQYF	TGCAGCGTTGACGGGACAGGGGCCACGCGCCGGGAGACCCAGTACTTC
.	TRBJ2-7	TRBV27	.	CASSSGRVPYEQYF	TGTGCCAGCAGTTCCGGCAGGGTTCCGTACGAGCAGTACTTC
.	TRBJ2-5	TRBV7-9	.	CASSPLAYQETQYF	TGTGCCAGCAGCCCCCTCGCGTACCAAGAGACCCAGTACTTC